A selection of T cell receptor beta chains follows, all from one sample in a study of blood T cell repertoires in COVID-19. Clones were read by immunoSEQ multiplex PCR, and TCRdb kept only the in-frame ones, dropping some. The sample holds 250,000 to 300,000 clones, 89% seen once. Material: PBMCs or T cells enriched from blood (not recorded which). The receptors here all came from a woman aged 40 to 50 who had recovered from COVID-19. CDR3s include the opening cysteine and the closing phenylalanine or tryptophan. A D gene is named only where the DNA matches it firmly. Expanded clones are given a class, and other clones once, few, many or no size at all.

>NA|TRBJ2-7|TRBV19|TRBD2
TGTGCCAGTAGTATAGCGGCTAGCGGGACATTCTACGAGCAGTACTTC
CASSIAASGTFYEQYF
>NA|TRBJ1-4|TRBV2|TRBD1
TGTGCCAGCAGCGGGACAGGGGGGAATGAAAAACTGTTTTTT
CASSGTGGNEKLFF
>NA|TRBJ1-4|TRBV5-5|TRBD1
TGTGCCAGCAGTTTACCAGGGGGCTCTGAAAAACTGTTTTTT
CASSLPGGSEKLFF
>NA|TRBJ1-2|TRBV28|NA
TGTGCCAGCAGGTTACAACCCGGGACTGGGTATGGCTACACCTTC
CASRLQPGTGYGYTF
>many|TRBJ1-1|TRBV7-8|NA
TGTGCCAGCAGCTTATCTGCAGGGGTGAACACTGAAGCTTTCTTT
CASSLSAGVNTEAFF
>NA|TRBJ1-4|TRBV4-2|NA
TGTGCCAGCAGCCAAGAGGTCAGTCGCTTCGCCGAAAAACTGTTTTTT
CASSQEVSRFAEKLFF
>NA|TRBJ2-2|TRBV11-2|TRBD2
TGTGCCAGCGGGGCGGGAGTACCCACCGGGGAGCTGTTTTTT
CASGAGVPTGELFF
>NA|TRBJ1-4|TRBV7-2|TRBD1
TGTGCCAGCAGCTTAGCTAGGACAGGGGCGGGTGAAAAACTGTTTTTT
CASSLARTGAGEKLFF
>NA|TRBJ1-2|TRBV5-1|NA
TGCGCCAGCAGCTTGGACAATCCTAGCGGCTACACCTTC
CASSLDNPSGYTF
>NA|TRBJ2-3|TRBV6-6|TRBD1
TGTGCCAGCACTCGAGACAGGGGCCCAGATACGCAGTATTTT
CASTRDRGPDTQYF
>NA|TRBJ2-1|TRBV1|NA
TGCACCAGCAGCCATCTTCCCCGACTCGACCATAGCTCCTACAATGAGCAGTTCTTC
CTSSHLPRLDHSSYNEQFF
>NA|TRBJ2-2|TRBV6-5|TRBD1
TGTGCCAGCAGCCGAACAGGGGCGACCGGGGAGCTGTTTTTT
CASSRTGATGELFF
>NA|TRBJ1-2|TRBV7-2|TRBD1
TGTGCCAGCAGCTTACCGGGACAGGATGGCTACACCTTC
CASSLPGQDGYTF
>NA|TRBJ2-7|TRBV2|NA
TGTGCCAGCAGCGGGTTGGGGAGCTCCTACGAGCAGTACTTC
CASSGLGSSYEQYF
>NA|TRBJ2-1|TRBV2|TRBD1
TGTGCCAGCAGTGAGGACAGGCCTTATGATGAGCAGTTCTTC
CASSEDRPYDEQFF
>NA|TRBJ1-5|TRBV7-3|NA
TGTGCCAGCAGCTTAACGGGGACGGGAGATCAGCCCCAGCATTTT
CASSLTGTGDQPQHF
>NA|TRBJ2-3|TRBV6-1|TRBD2
TGTGCCAGCAGTGAAGCGAGGACTAGCGGGGACACAGATACGCAGTATTTT
CASSEARTSGDTDTQYF
>NA|TRBJ1-6|TRBV29-1|NA
TGCAGCGTTGGACAGGCCTCGGGACCCCTCCACTTT
CSVGQASGPLHF
>NA|TRBJ1-6|TRBV7-2|NA
TGTGCCAGCAGCTTGGCCGCGGGGTATTCACCCCTCCACTTT
CASSLAAGYSPLHF
>NA|TRBJ1-1|TRBV29-1|TRBD1
TGCAGCGTTGAAGGGGGGGGACAGGGAAGTGCTGAAGCTTTCTTT
CSVEGGGQGSAEAFF
>NA|TRBJ2-6|TRBV5-1|TRBD1
TGCGCCAGCAGCATTCGACAGGGTTCTTCTGGGGCCAACGTCCTGACTTTC
CASSIRQGSSGANVLTF
>NA|TRBJ2-1|TRBV5-5|NA
TGTGCCAGCAGCCCACAAACCTACAATGAGCAGTTCTTC
CASSPQTYNEQFF
>NA|TRBJ2-3|TRBV7-2|TRBD2
TGTGCCAGCAGCGTATTAGCGGGAGCGGCAGATACGCAGTATTTT
CASSVLAGAADTQYF
>NA|TRBJ2-5|TRBV5-1|NA
TGCGCCAGCAGCTTGATCTACCAAGAGACCCAGTACTTC
CASSLIYQETQYF
>once|TRBJ2-1|TRBV11-3|NA
TGTGCCAGCAGCCCAGGCGGCGGGCTAGGTAATGAGCAGTTCTTC
CASSPGGGLGNEQFF
>NA|TRBJ2-7|TRBV7-2|TRBD2
TGTGCCAGCAGCAGTGGGGGGACTAGTCGCCGCGAGCAGTACTTC
CASSSGGTSRREQYF
>NA|TRBJ1-2|TRBV5-6|TRBD1
TGTGCCAGCATCCGGAAGAGTCGGACAGGGCTATGGGGCTACACCTTC
CASIRKSRTGLWGYTF
>NA|TRBJ1-2|TRBV6-5|NA
TGTGCCAGGGTCTGGGGCGGCGCCAGGGAGGATGGCTACACCTTC
CARVWGGAREDGYTF
>NA|TRBJ2-3|TRBV2|TRBD1
TGTGCCACCGGGACAGCCGAAGATACGCAGTATTTT
CATGTAEDTQYF
>NA|TRBJ2-2|TRBV27|TRBD2
TGTGCCAGCAGTTCCCTAGCGGGAGATTCCGGGGAGCTGTTTTTT
CASSSLAGDSGELFF
>NA|TRBJ1-2|TRBV19|NA
TGTGCCAGTAGTACAGACAGGATCTCCTATGGCTACACCTTC
CASSTDRISYGYTF
>NA|TRBJ1-3|TRBV28|TRBD1
TGTGCCAGCTCCCGGGACAGCGGCAGGTCTGGAAACACCATATATTTT
CASSRDSGRSGNTIYF
>NA|TRBJ1-4|TRBV7-9|TRBD1
TGTGCCAGCAGCTCAGTGACCGGGACAGGGAAGGAAAAACTGTTTTTT
CASSSVTGTGKEKLFF
>NA|TRBJ2-5|TRBV5-6|NA
TGTGCCAGCTTCCTCGGAGGGACTGGGGGAGAGACCCAGTACTTC
CASFLGGTGGETQYF
>NA|TRBJ1-5|TRBV5-1|NA
TGCGCCAGCAGCTTGAGTGGGAGTCAGCCCCAGCATTTT
CASSLSGSQPQHF
>NA|TRBJ2-3|TRBV10-3|TRBD2
TGTGCCATCAGTGAGTCTATGGGAGCGGGACCAGATACGCAGTATTTT
CAISESMGAGPDTQYF
>NA|TRBJ1-3|TRBV7-2|TRBD1
TGTGCCAGCAGCTTAGGCCCGACAGGGTCCGGGAACACCATATATTTT
CASSLGPTGSGNTIYF
>NA|TRBJ2-1|TRBV7-9|NA
TGTGCCAGCAGCACGAGCTCGGGTTCCTACAATGAGCAGTTCTTC
CASSTSSGSYNEQFF
>NA|TRBJ2-3|TRBV6-5|TRBD1
TGTGCCAGCACCCGGGACAGTAGAAGTACGCAGTATTTT
CASTRDSRSTQYF
>NA|TRBJ2-7|TRBV11-3|NA
TGTGCCAGCAGCTTTGTAGGGGACGAGCAGTACTTC
CASSFVGDEQYF
>NA|TRBJ2-5|TRBV18|TRBD1
TGTGCCAGCTCACCAACAGGGGATGTAGAGACCCAGTACTTC
CASSPTGDVETQYF
>NA|TRBJ2-1|TRBV5-6|TRBD2
TGTGCCAGCAGCTTGGGGGGACTAGACCCCTACAATGAGCAGTTCTTC
CASSLGGLDPYNEQFF
>once|TRBJ1-1|TRBV6-2/TRBV6-3|NA
TGTGCCAGCAGTGGGCCCGGAACTGAAGCTTTCTTT
CASSGPGTEAFF
>NA|TRBJ2-1|TRBV19|TRBD1
TGTGCCAGTAGGATAGGGACAGGGGGCTCTAATGAGCAGTTCTTC
CASRIGTGGSNEQFF
>NA|TRBJ1-5|TRBV21-1|NA
TGTGCCAGCAGCAAAGGGCATAATCAGCCCCAGCATTTT
CASSKGHNQPQHF
>NA|TRBJ2-7|TRBV5-5|TRBD2
TGTGCCAGCAGCTTAGTAAGCGGGGGGATCGACGAGCAGTACTTC
CASSLVSGGIDEQYF
>NA|TRBJ1-1|TRBV27|TRBD1
TGTGCCAGCAGTTTATCGAGGACAGGGTACGAAGCTTTCTTT
CASSLSRTGYEAFF
>NA|TRBJ1-5|TRBV4-1|NA
TGCGCCAGCAGCCAAGACGGTGTCGTCAATCAGCCCCAGCATTTT
CASSQDGVVNQPQHF
>NA|TRBJ1-5|TRBV30|TRBD1
TGTGCCTGGAGTCTCTCCGGGACAGGGAGCAATCAGCCCCAGCATTTT
CAWSLSGTGSNQPQHF